What follows are 17 T cell receptor beta chains derived from one specimen sequenced in a study of cytomegalovirus exposure and HLA in healthy donors. Both 60 Vbeta primers and 13 Jbeta primers went into the PCR. Clones were read by immunoSEQ multiplex PCR, and TCRdb kept only the in-frame ones, dropping some. The sample shows some 130,000 clones, 76% of them seen only once. The specimen sequenced was PBMCs. All receptors derive from a man aged 35 to 55 in good health and CMV-seronegative.

The J gene is TRBJ2-7, the V gene TRBV7-9, with a possible D match to TRBD2 (5 bases). This CDR3 has 12 amino acids. Germline V gene sequence: CDR1 SEHNR, CDR2 FQNEAQ (reference sequence). The V end lost 6 bases, the J end lost 2 bases, and 8 bases lay between the germline ends. In nucleotides, the CDR3 is TGTGCCAGCAGGGAGGCCCCCTACGAGCAGTACTTC. Protein: CASREAPYEQYF.

The chain has TRBV2 and TRBJ2-5; D ambiguous. V was shortened by 0 bases and J by 4 bases, with 12 bases between the two germline ends. CDR3 length: 15 amino acids. Germline V CDR1 and CDR2: SNHLY, FYNNEI. The CDR3 nucleotides read TGTGCCAGCAGTGAAGCCGTGGCTCGCGGAGAGACCCAGTACTTC. This encodes CASSEAVARGETQYF. The variable domain in full, completed from reference TRBV2 and TRBJ2-5, reads EPEVTQTPSHQVTQMGQEVILRCVPISNHLYFYWYRQILGQKVEFLVSFYNNEISEKSEIFDDQFSVERPDGSNFTLKIRSTKLEDSAMYFCASSEAVARGETQYFGPGTRLLVL.

This clone was counted only a few times. V is TRBV6-1 and J is TRBJ1-2, with 7 bases fitting TRBD1. CDR1 is MNHNS and CDR2 is SASEGT in the germline V gene. Trimming cost V 10 bases and J 3 bases; bases outside gene matches: 8. This CDR3 is 13 amino acids long. CDR3 region: CAITTGYDYGYTF. In DNA, the CDR3 is TGTGCCATTACGACAGGGTATGACTATGGCTACACCTTC.

The chain has TRBV11-2 and TRBJ2-7, with a tentative D call TRBD2 (6 bases). The CDR3 is made up of 14 amino acids. Per germline, CDR1 SGHAT and CDR2 FQNNGV. V gave up 8 bases and J gave up 5 bases, with 19 bases separating them. CDR3 sequence (DNA): TGTGCCAGCTTGGCCTTCTCGGGCGGGAACGAGCAGTACTTC. Translation: CASLAFSGGNEQYF.

The genes are TRBV11-1 and TRBJ2-7, with 9 bases identical to TRBD1. CDR3 length equals 14 residues. V gave up 5 bases and J gave up 5 bases; unmatched junction bases: 7. CDR1 SGHAT and CDR2 FQDESV come from the germline V gene (reference sequence). The CDR3 DNA reads TGTGCCAGCAGCATCCGGGACAGGGACCACGAGCAGTACTTC. Amino acid sequence: CASSIRDRDHEQYF. Together with reference TRBV11-1 and TRBJ2-7, the CDR3 gives the full variable domain: EAEVAQSPRYKITEKSQAVAFWCDPISGHATLYWYRQILGQGPELLVQFQDESVVDDSQLPKDRFSAERLKGVDSTLKIQPAELGDSAMYLCASSIRDRDHEQYFGPGTRLTVT.

V usage is TRBV30 and J usage is TRBJ1-1; possibly TRBD1 for D (5 bases). Germline CDR1 GTSNPN, CDR2 SVGIG (reference sequence). CDR3 size: 15 residues. V gave up 4 bases and J gave up 1 base, with 16 bases separating them. This CDR3 reads CAWMGGRGKNTEAFF. CDR3 nucleotides: TGTGCCTGGATGGGGGGGAGGGGAAAGAACACTGAAGCTTTCTTT.

CDR3 DNA sequence: TGCAGCGCGCCTAGCGGTCACACAGATACGCAGTATTTT. This encodes CSAPSGHTDTQYF. The chain couples TRBV29-1 to TRBJ2-3; 7 bases agree with TRBD2. Germline assignment: CDR1 SQVTM and CDR2 ANQGSEA. Trimming took 7 bases from V and 2 from J; bases not matched to a gene: 6. The CDR3 runs 13 residues.

This clone was seen a handful of times. The rearrangement joins TRBV25-1 to TRBJ1-2, with D tentatively TRBD1 (5 bases). V lost 1 base and J lost 8, with 5 bases in between. The CDR3 spans 11 residues. The germline V gene encodes CDR1 MGHDK and CDR2 SYGVNS. CDR3 in amino acids: CASSESGGYTF. The CDR3, as DNA: TGTGCCAGCAGTGAATCAGGGGGCTACACCTTC.

This clone was seen only a few times. The chain has TRBV19 and TRBJ2-1, with 10 bases identical to TRBD2. The CDR3 has 15 residues. Germline values: CDR1 LNHDA, CDR2 SQIVND (reference sequence). The V gene end was trimmed by 4 bases and the J gene end by 6 bases; junction bases not matched to a gene: 6. The CDR3 spells CASSSRLAGGNEQFF. Here the CDR3 DNA reads TGTGCCAGTAGTAGTCGACTAGCGGGCGGCAATGAGCAGTTCTTC.

The V and J genes are TRBV9 and TRBJ1-4, with D possibly matching TRBD1 (6 bases). The CDR3 consists of 14 residues. Germline CDR1 is SGDLS and CDR2 is YYNGEE. With 3 bases removed from V and 3 bases from J, the gap between germline ends came to 9 bases. CDR3 residues: CASSGTAPNEKLFF. The CDR3 nucleotides read TGTGCCAGCAGCGGGACAGCCCCTAATGAAAAACTGTTTTTT.

The CDR3 nucleotides read TGTGCCAGCAGCTTCCACAGGAAGAGCACAGATACGCAGTATTTT. This codes for CASSFHRKSTDTQYF. V usage is TRBV7-2 and J usage is TRBJ2-3; D is perhaps TRBD1 (5 bases). The V end lost 3 bases, the J end lost 0 bases, and 10 bases lay between the germline ends. Germline lookup yields CDR1 SGHTA and CDR2 FQGNSA. This CDR3 comprises 15 residues.

The rearrangement links TRBV29-1 to TRBJ2-7; possible D gene TRBD2, 6 bases. The V end lost 8 bases, the J end lost 7 bases, and 36 bases lay between the germline ends. The CDR3 is made up of 18 amino acids. CDR1 SQVTM and CDR2 ANQGSEA come from the germline V gene. Here the CDR3 reads CSIWVTNVGGSLSGEQYF. CDR3 coding DNA: TGCAGCATTTGGGTGACCAACGTCGGAGGGAGTCTTTCAGGGGAGCAGTACTTC.

As to this clone: The same CDR3 is also encoded by other DNA sequences in this sample. The chain joins TRBV4-3 to TRBJ2-1; D might be TRBD2 (5 bases). Germline values: CDR1 LGHNA, CDR2 YSLEER. The CDR3 extends over 16 amino acids. The V and J ends lost 0 bases and 0 bases respectively, with 9 bases between them. As DNA, the CDR3 is TGCGCCAGCAGCCAAGATCTCGGGAACTCCTACAATGAGCAGTTCTTC. Encoded protein: CASSQDLGNSYNEQFF.

The chain is built from TRBV4-3 and TRBJ2-3; D unclear. The CDR3 covers 15 residues. Per the germline V gene, CDR1 is LGHNA and CDR2 is YSLEER. V dropped 1 base and J dropped 4 bases, with 12 bases sitting between them. The CDR3 protein is CASSQVSPSADTQYF. The CDR3 DNA sequence: TGCGCCAGCAGCCAAGTCTCCCCGTCAGCAGATACGCAGTATTTT.

The chain uses TRBV10-3 and TRBJ2-5; 9 positions match TRBD1. This CDR3 has 19 residues. Germline V gene lookup returns CDR1 ENHRY and CDR2 SYGVKD. V trimming: 0 bases; J trimming: 1 base; junction bases outside the gene matches: 12. The CDR3 sequence is CAISESGQGLPAGQETQYF. CDR3 bases: TGTGCCATCAGTGAGTCGGGACAGGGTTTGCCGGCTGGCCAAGAGACCCAGTACTTC.

The chain is built from TRBV15 and TRBJ2-1, with 8 nucleotides matching TRBD2. The CDR3 runs 17 residues. Germline loops: CDR1 LNHNV, CDR2 YYDKDF (reference sequence). V was clipped by 0 bases and J by 8 bases; unmatched bases: 12. CDR3 region: CATSRDYPGLGLYEQFF. The CDR3 nucleotides read TGTGCCACCAGCAGAGATTATCCGGGACTAGGGCTTTATGAGCAGTTCTTC.

The chain links TRBV5-1 to TRBJ2-1; 9 positions agree with TRBD2. The V segment lost 4 bases and the J segment 6 bases; nucleotides outside the gene matches: 11. The CDR3 extends over 16 amino acids. The germline gives CDR1 SGHRS, CDR2 YFSETQ. The CDR3 DNA is TGCGCCAGCAGCCCTCTTTTCGCGGGAGGGCGCAATGAGCAGTTCTTC. It codes for CASSPLFAGGRNEQFF.